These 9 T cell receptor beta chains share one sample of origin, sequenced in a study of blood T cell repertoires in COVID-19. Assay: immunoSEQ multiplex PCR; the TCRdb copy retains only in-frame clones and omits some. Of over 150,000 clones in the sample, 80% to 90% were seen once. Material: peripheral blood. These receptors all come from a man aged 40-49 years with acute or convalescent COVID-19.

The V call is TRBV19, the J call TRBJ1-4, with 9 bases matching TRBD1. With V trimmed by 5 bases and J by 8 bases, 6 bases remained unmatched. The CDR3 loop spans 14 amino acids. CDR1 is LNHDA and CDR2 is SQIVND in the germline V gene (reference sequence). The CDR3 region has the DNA TGTGCCAGTAGTGGTCGGGACAGGGACGAAAAACTGTTTTTT. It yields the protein CASSGRDRDEKLFF. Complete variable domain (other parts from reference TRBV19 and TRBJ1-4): DGGITQSPKYLFRKEGQNVTLSCEQNLNHDAMYWYRQDPGQGLRLIYYSQIVNDFQKGDIAEGYSVSREKKESFPLTVTSAQKNPTAFYLCASSGRDRDEKLFFGSGTQLSVL.

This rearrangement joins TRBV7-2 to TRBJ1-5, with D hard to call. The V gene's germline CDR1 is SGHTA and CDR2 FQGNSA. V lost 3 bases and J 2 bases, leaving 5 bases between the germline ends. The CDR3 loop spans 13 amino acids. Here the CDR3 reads CASSFGGNQPQHF. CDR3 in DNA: TGTGCCAGCAGCTTCGGGGGCAATCAGCCCCAGCATTTT.

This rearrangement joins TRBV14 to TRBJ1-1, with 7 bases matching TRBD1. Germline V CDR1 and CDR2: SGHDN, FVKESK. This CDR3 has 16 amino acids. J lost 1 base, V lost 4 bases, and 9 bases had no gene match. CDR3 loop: CASSPTQGGPNTEAFF. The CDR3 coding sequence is TGTGCCAGCAGCCCAACCCAGGGGGGCCCGAACACTGAAGCTTTCTTT.

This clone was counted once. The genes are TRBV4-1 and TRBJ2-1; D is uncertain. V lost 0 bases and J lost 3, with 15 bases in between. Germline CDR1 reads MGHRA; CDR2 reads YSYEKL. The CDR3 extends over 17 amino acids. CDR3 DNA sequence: TGCGCCAGCAGCCAAGATTCGAGTTTCCCGGGCTACAATGAGCAGTTCTTC. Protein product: CASSQDSSFPGYNEQFF.

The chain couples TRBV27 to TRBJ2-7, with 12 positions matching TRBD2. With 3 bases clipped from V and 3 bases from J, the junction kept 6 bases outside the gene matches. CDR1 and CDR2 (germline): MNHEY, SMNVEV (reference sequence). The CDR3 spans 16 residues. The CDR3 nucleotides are TGTGCCAGCAGTTTTAGGATGGGACTAGCGGGCTACGAGCAGTACTTC. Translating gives CASSFRMGLAGYEQYF.

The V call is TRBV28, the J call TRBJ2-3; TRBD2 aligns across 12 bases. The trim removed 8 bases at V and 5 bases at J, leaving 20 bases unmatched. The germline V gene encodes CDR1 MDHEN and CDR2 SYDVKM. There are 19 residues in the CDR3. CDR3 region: CASPPIPLAGGPAQDTQYF. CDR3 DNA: TGTGCCAGCCCCCCAATCCCGCTAGCGGGGGGGCCGGCCCAAGATACGCAGTATTTT.

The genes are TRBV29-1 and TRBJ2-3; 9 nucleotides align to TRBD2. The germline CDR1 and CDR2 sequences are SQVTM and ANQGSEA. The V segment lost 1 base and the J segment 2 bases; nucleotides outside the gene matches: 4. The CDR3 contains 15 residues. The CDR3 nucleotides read TGCAGCGTTGAAGTCCCTAGCGGGAACACAGATACGCAGTATTTT. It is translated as CSVEVPSGNTDTQYF.

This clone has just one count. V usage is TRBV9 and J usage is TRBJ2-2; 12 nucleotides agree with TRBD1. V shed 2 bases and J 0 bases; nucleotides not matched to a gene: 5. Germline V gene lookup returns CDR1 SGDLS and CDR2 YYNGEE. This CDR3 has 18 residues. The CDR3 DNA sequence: TGTGCCAGCAGCGTTCGGGACAGGGGGCCCGCGAACACCGGGGAGCTGTTTTTT. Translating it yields CASSVRDRGPANTGELFF.

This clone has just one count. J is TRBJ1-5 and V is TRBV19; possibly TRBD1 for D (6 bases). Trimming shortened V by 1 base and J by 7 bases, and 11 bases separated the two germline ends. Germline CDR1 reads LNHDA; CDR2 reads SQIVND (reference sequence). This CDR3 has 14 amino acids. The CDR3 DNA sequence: TGTGCCAGTAGTATAGGGGGAGGGGGGCAGCCCCAGCATTTT. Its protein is CASSIGGGGQPQHF.